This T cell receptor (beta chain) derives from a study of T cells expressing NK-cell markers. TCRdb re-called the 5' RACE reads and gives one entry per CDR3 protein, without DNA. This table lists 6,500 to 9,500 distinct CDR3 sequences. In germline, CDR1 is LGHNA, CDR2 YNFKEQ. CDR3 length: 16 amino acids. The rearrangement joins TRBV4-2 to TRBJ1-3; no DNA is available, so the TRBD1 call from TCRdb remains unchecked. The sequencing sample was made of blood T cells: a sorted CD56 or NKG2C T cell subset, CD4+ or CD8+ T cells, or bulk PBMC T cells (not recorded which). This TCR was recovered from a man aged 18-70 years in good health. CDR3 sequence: CASSQEQGDPGNTIYF.